The rows below give T cell receptor beta chains drawn from one sample of a study of blood T cell repertoires in COVID-19. The protocol was immunoSEQ multiplex PCR, while the TCRdb copy is restricted to in-frame clones and leaves out a portion. This sample has more than 150,000 clones; about four fifths occur once, and the top ten carry roughly 6.8%. Sequenced material: peripheral blood. These receptors came from a human donor in a cohort sampled during active COVID-19. Each CDR3 is given with its conserved first and last residue.

CDR3 protein: CASSEYGIPQHF
J gene: TRBJ1-5
V gene: TRBV25-1

CDR3 protein: CAWLGGHDRVTEAFF
J gene: TRBJ1-1
V gene: TRBV30

CDR3 protein: CSAQVNTEAFF
J gene: TRBJ1-1
V gene: TRBV29-1

CDR3 protein: CASSLESGVSGYTF
J gene: TRBJ1-2
V gene: TRBV13

CDR3 protein: CASSLPSGDTDTQYF
J gene: TRBJ2-3
V gene: TRBV4-1

CDR3 protein: CASSPRAGSTDTQYF
J gene: TRBJ2-3
V gene: TRBV10-1

CDR3 protein: CASRGLADTGELFF
J gene: TRBJ2-2
V gene: TRBV5-1

CDR3 protein: CASSLGGVNQPQHF
J gene: TRBJ1-5
V gene: TRBV5-1

CDR3 protein: CASSFGGTQYF
J gene: TRBJ2-3
V gene: TRBV6-6

CDR3 protein: CASSPSHAGNLFF
J gene: TRBJ1-4
V gene: TRBV7-6

CDR3 protein: CASSLSSLAGGLDTQYF
J gene: TRBJ2-3
V gene: TRBV27

CDR3 protein: CASSQDLGGRNEKLFF
J gene: TRBJ1-4
V gene: TRBV4-2

CDR3 protein: CSAHRGYGYTF
J gene: TRBJ1-2
V gene: TRBV20-1

CDR3 protein: CASIGPGNQPQHF
J gene: TRBJ1-5
V gene: TRBV2